This T cell receptor (beta chain) was observed in a study of blood T cell repertoires in COVID-19. Looked up from germline, CDR1 is MNHEY and CDR2 is SVGAGI. This CDR3 is built from 14 residues. V was cut by 5 bases and J by 7 bases, with 17 bases left in between. At least ten counts were recorded for this clone. Sequencing used immunoSEQ multiplex PCR; TCRdb keeps in-frame clones, though not all of them. The sample carries approximately 390,000 clones, 90% recorded once. V and J are TRBV6-5 and TRBJ1-2; D is possibly TRBD1 (5 bases). This receptor was obtained from a man aged 18 to 30 with active or convalescent COVID-19. Sequences were obtained from peripheral blood. The CDR3 spells CASSPQGGGSGYTF. The CDR3 DNA follows: TGTGCCAGCAGTCCCCAGGGAGGCGGGAGTGGCTACACCTTC.